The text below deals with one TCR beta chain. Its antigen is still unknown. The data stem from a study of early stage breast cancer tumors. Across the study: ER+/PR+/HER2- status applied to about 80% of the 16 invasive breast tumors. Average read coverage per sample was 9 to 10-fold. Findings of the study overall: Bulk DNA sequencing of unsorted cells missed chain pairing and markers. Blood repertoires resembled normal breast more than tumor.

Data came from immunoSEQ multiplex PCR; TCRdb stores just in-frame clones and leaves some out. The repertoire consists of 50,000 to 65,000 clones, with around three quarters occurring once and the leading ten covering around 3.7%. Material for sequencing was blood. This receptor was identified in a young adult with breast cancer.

Here the CDR3 reads CASSPQGGVQRNEQFF. CDR3 bases: TGTGCCAGCAGCCCTCAAGGCGGCGTACAACGGAATGAGCAGTTCTTC. This chain connects TRBV7-6 to TRBJ2-1; D is undetermined. The V gene's germline CDR1 is SGHVS and CDR2 FNYEAQ. CDR3 length: 16 amino acids. V shed 5 bases and J shed 7 bases, with 21 bases lying between them.